This T cell receptor (beta chain) was captured by sequencing in a study of shared T cell receptors in the human thymus. CDR1 MGHDK and CDR2 SYGVNS come from the germline V gene. V gave up 4 bases and J gave up 2 bases, with 16 bases separating them. This CDR3 is built from 16 residues. TCRdb's copy holds only in-frame clones and misses some; the assay was immunoSEQ multiplex PCR. The data show 650,000 to 950,000 clones, with over 75% seen just once and under 0.012% held by the top ten. This sample also belongs to another study, concerning human thymus T cells. That source notes: Finnish infants who were healthy and having corrective surgery for congenital heart defects made up the donors. Thymic samples were excised during corrective heart operations. Thymic and blood repertoires appeared to carry a bias in their V and J gene usage. Related reports documented highly overlapping thymic repertoires among unrelated individuals.

This TCR came from a girl less than two years old with a congenital heart defect. The J gene is TRBJ2-3, the V gene TRBV25-1; D uncertain. The specimen was thymocytes. The CDR3 region is CASSARAFPFTDTQYF. As DNA, the CDR3 is TGTGCCAGCAGTGCACGCGCTTTTCCGTTCACAGATACGCAGTATTTT.